Listed here are 7 T cell receptor beta chains from one sample, sequenced in a study of blood T cell repertoires in COVID-19. Method: immunoSEQ multiplex PCR; TCRdb's copy keeps in-frame clones and lacks some. There are under 350,000 clones in the sample; 85% to 90% occur only once, and roughly 5% lies in the top ten. The sequencing sample was made of peripheral blood. Receptors were obtained from a man between 35 and 55 years old with acute or convalescent COVID-19.

This clone was counted only a few times. This chain connects TRBV12-3 or TRBV12-4 to TRBJ2-1; unclear D gene. The CDR3 sequence is 13 residues long. Trimming took 9 bases from V and 7 from J, leaving 16 bases between them. This CDR3 is CASNPAPGNEQFF. Written as DNA, the CDR3 is TGTGCCAGTAATCCAGCGCCCGGGAATGAGCAGTTCTTC.

V is TRBV15 and J is TRBJ2-1, with 7 bases that match TRBD2. Per germline, CDR1 LNHNV and CDR2 YYDKDF (reference sequence). The CDR3 runs 13 residues. Trimming at V came to 11 bases and at J to 3 bases, leaving 7 bases not matched to a gene. CDR3 sequence reads: CASGSGDYNEQFF. Written as DNA, the CDR3 is TGTGCCTCCGGGAGCGGGGACTACAATGAGCAGTTCTTC.

The chain is built from TRBV6-5 and TRBJ2-5; 9 bases are a match to TRBD1. Germline values: CDR1 MNHEY, CDR2 SVGAGI. V trimming: 6 bases; J trimming: 0 bases; junction bases outside the gene matches: 5. CDR3 length: 15 residues. Here the CDR3 reads CASSRDRANQETQYF. The CDR3 DNA is TGTGCCAGCAGCCGGGACAGGGCCAACCAAGAGACCCAGTACTTC.

The chain employs TRBV4-1 and TRBJ1-6; unclear D gene. Per germline, CDR1 MGHRA and CDR2 YSYEKL. Trimming left V 0 bases short and J 10 bases short, with 13 bases between. The CDR3 loop spans 15 amino acids. This CDR3 reads CASSQDPLGRSPLHF. The CDR3 DNA reads as TGCGCCAGCAGCCAAGATCCCTTGGGGAGGTCACCCCTCCACTTT.

This chain connects TRBV7-3 to TRBJ1-2; D gene uncertain. Trimming left V 5 bases short and J 6 bases short, with 13 bases between. CDR3 length: 13 residues. CDR1 SGHTA and CDR2 FQGTGA come from the germline V gene. CDR3 sequence: CASSPFGVHGYTF. The DNA of the CDR3 is TGTGCCAGCAGCCCGTTCGGGGTTCATGGCTACACCTTC.

The J gene is TRBJ2-7, the V gene TRBV5-8; D unresolved. This CDR3 is 13 amino acids long. Trimming took off 4 bases at V and 1 base at J, with 9 bases between the two ends. Per the germline V gene, CDR1 is SGHTS and CDR2 is YDEGEE. CDR3 in amino acids: CASSPRISYEQYF. The CDR3 DNA sequence: TGTGCCAGCAGCCCGCGGATTTCCTACGAGCAGTACTTC.

The gene calls are TRBV7-7 and TRBJ1-1; D possibly corresponds to TRBD1 (5 bases). The CDR3 has 13 amino acids. Germline values: CDR1 SSHAT, CDR2 FNYEAQ (reference sequence). V was cut by 5 bases and J by 5 bases, with 12 bases left in between. This CDR3 is CASSQDKGTEAFF. CDR3 DNA: TGTGCCAGCAGCCAGGACAAAGGGACTGAAGCTTTCTTT. The entire variable domain, with the rest obtained from reference TRBV7-7 and TRBJ1-1, is as follows: GAGVSQSPRYKVTKRGQDVTLRCDPISSHATLYWYQQALGQGPEFLTYFNYEAQPDKSGLPSDRFSAERPEGSISTLTIQRTEQRDSAMYRCASSQDKGTEAFFGQGTRLTVV.